This T cell receptor beta chain appears in the sequencing data of a study of T-cell reconstitution after alpha-beta-depleted transplantation in children. Unique molecular identifiers featured in how the TCRbeta library was prepared. TCRdb reanalysed the PCR reads using MiXCR and keeps one entry per CDR3 protein. The top ten clones hold about 2.6% of a sample with about 240,000 distinct CDR3 sequences, approximately 12% of them seen once. This clonotype has a count of ten or more. V lost 3 bases to trimming and J lost 6 bases; unmatched junction nucleotides: 4. The CDR3 contains 15 residues. The source material was PBMCs from the stem cell graft donor, sampled from the stem cell graft. The chain carries TRBV12-3 or TRBV12-4 and TRBJ2-3, with 12 positions matching TRBD1. The clonotype originates from a human donor who donated a stem cell graft to a child with acute lymphoblastic leukemia. CDR3 in DNA: TGTGCCAGCAGTTTTGGGGACAGGGGGCCGGATACGCAGTATTTT. This sequence encodes CASSFGDRGPDTQYF.